Below, 15 T cell receptor beta chains from the same sample are listed, as sequenced in a study of T-cell memory formation after mild COVID-19 (dated by TCRdb to the early 2020s). Library preparation used 5' RACE. The listed sequencing device is Illumina NovaSeq 6000. TCRdb reworked the public reads: Q25 trimming with fastp, MiXCR clone assembly, productive beta chains retained. A single entry per CDR3 protein holds the most common genes and DNA from its merged rows. The sample records a few hundred thousand distinct CDR3 sequences, roughly 17% of which are singletons. Of the sample, 20% to 25% falls within the top ten clones. Sequencing used PBMCs or a T cell subset sorted from them (not recorded which). The origin of the receptors is a young man who had mild COVID-19 (a few samples of this study predate the infection). The sample titles of this study are shuffled in the database, so cell type and time point are left out; the donor was told from shared clones.

Concerning this clonotype itself: A much larger clone lies one base from this, so it may be a read error. The gene calls are TRBV12-3 or TRBV12-4 and TRBJ2-5; D unclear. This CDR3 contains 14 residues. The CDR3 here is CDSSPSRASETQYF. The CDR3 DNA reads TGTGACAGCAGCCCGAGTAGGGCATCAGAGACCCAGTACTTC.

The chain uses TRBV4-1 and TRBJ2-5; D may match TRBD1 or TRBD2 (6 bases each). V lost 1 base and J 1 base, leaving 13 bases between the germline ends. This CDR3 spans 16 amino acids. From germline, CDR1 is MGHRA and CDR2 YSYEKL. The CDR3 is CASSQVTGGRQETQYF. The CDR3 nucleotides are TGCGCCAGCAGCCAAGTAACCGGGGGCCGCCAAGAGACCCAGTACTTC.

This clonotype occurred many times. J is TRBJ2-2 and V is TRBV4-1; 7 positions agree with TRBD2. The junction had 10 bases not matched to a gene; V was cut back by 4 bases and J by 2 bases. The CDR3 covers 17 residues. CDR1 is MGHRA and CDR2 is YSYEKL in the germline V gene. The CDR3 sequence is CASSLYFRDYNTGELFF. The CDR3 DNA sequence: TGCGCCAGCAGCCTTTATTTCCGGGACTACAACACCGGGGAGCTGTTTTTT.

This clonotype was counted a few times. This chain uses TRBV18 with TRBJ2-1, with D possibly TRBD1 on 6 matching bases. Trimming shortened V by 4 bases and J by 7 bases, and 14 bases separated the two germline ends. The germline CDR1 and CDR2 sequences are KGHSH and LQKENI. This CDR3 region has 14 residues. The chain's CDR3 is CASSRQDNGNEQFF. CDR3 nucleotide sequence: TGTGCCAGCTCACGACAGGACAATGGGAATGAGCAGTTCTTC.

This clonotype was detected only a few times. The rearrangement links TRBV5-1 to TRBJ2-5; the D gene is possibly TRBD2 (6 bases). This CDR3 has 14 residues. Per germline, CDR1 SGHRS and CDR2 YFSETQ. V was pared by 2 bases and J by 2 bases, with 10 bases between. CDR3 DNA sequence: TGCGCCAGCAGCTTACTAGCCTTACAAGAGACCCAGTACTTC. It encodes CASSLLALQETQYF.

The rearrangement joins TRBV7-2 to TRBJ2-1; D perhaps matches TRBD1 (6 bases). Trimming left V 5 bases short and J 10 bases short, with 18 bases between. Per the germline V gene, CDR1 is SGHTA and CDR2 is FQGNSA. The CDR3 has 14 residues. The CDR3 here is CASSQGGSSLEQFF. The DNA for the CDR3 is TGTGCCAGCAGCCAAGGGGGATCAAGCTTAGAGCAGTTCTTC.

The chain has TRBV5-1 and TRBJ2-1; maybe TRBD1 (6 bases). V lost 2 bases to trimming and J lost 0 bases, with 12 bases between them. The CDR3 is 16 amino acids. Germline values: CDR1 SGHRS, CDR2 YFSETQ. The CDR3 nucleotides read TGCGCCAGCAGCTTTTTGGGGGCGGACTCCTACAATGAGCAGTTCTTC. Its protein product is CASSFLGADSYNEQFF.

The rearrangement uses TRBV6-6 and TRBJ2-1, with no clear D. Germline V gene sequence: CDR1 MNHNY, CDR2 SVGAGI (reference sequence). There are 14 residues in the CDR3. Trimming removed 6 bases at V and 4 bases at J, with 13 bases between. CDR3 in amino acids: CASRLRTEYNEQFF. The CDR3 nucleotides read TGTGCCAGCAGACTCCGGACCGAGTACAATGAGCAGTTCTTC.

CDR3 DNA: TGTGCCAGCAGCCGAGGGGAACCCGGGGAGCTGTTTTTT. This codes for CASSRGEPGELFF. The chain links TRBV14 to TRBJ2-2; either TRBD1 or TRBD2 may fit D (5 bases each). CDR1 and CDR2 (germline): SGHDN, FVKESK. Trimming cost V 4 bases and J 6 bases, with 9 bases left between them. The CDR3 extends over 13 amino acids.

The rearrangement joins TRBV7-8 to TRBJ2-7; 10 nucleotides line up with TRBD1. The CDR3 is 12 residues long. Germline V lookup: CDR1 SGHVS, CDR2 FQNEAQ. V shed 3 bases, J shed 12 bases, and the junction held 5 bases outside the gene matches. The CDR3 reads CASSLGTGVPYF. In DNA form, the CDR3 reads TGTGCCAGCAGCTTGGGGACAGGGGTTCCGTACTTC.

The chain links TRBV29-1 to TRBJ1-1; TRBD1 aligns across 8 bases. The CDR3 is 13 residues long. Germline trimming cut 6 bases from V and 9 bases from J; bases unmatched to any gene: 12. The V gene's germline CDR1 is SQVTM and CDR2 ANQGSEA. The CDR3 sequence: CSVRRPGGYQAFF. Here the CDR3 DNA reads TGCAGCGTGCGAAGGCCAGGGGGCTATCAAGCTTTCTTT.

This clonotype was picked up a small number of times. The CDR3 DNA is TGCAGCGGACAGGGGGCGGCCACCGGGGAGCTGTTTTTT. Translated: CSGQGAATGELFF. The rearrangement links TRBV29-1 to TRBJ2-2; 10 nucleotides line up with TRBD1. Per the germline V gene, CDR1 is SQVTM and CDR2 is ANQGSEA. There are 13 residues in the CDR3. J lost 4 bases, V lost 7 bases, and 3 bases had no gene match.

The chain uses TRBV5-6 and TRBJ1-6; D possibly corresponds to TRBD1 (6 bases). Germline values: CDR1 SGHDT, CDR2 YYEEEE. The CDR3 is made up of 13 amino acids. V lost 3 bases and J lost 10, with 11 bases in between. The CDR3 DNA reads as TGTGCCAGCAGCTCCCCAGGGGCCTCACCCCTCCACTTT. It encodes CASSSPGASPLHF.

The V gene is TRBV5-1, the J gene TRBJ2-1; D uncertain. CDR1 is SGHRS and CDR2 is YFSETQ in the germline V gene. CDR3 size: 13 residues. Trimming cost V 0 bases and J 8 bases, with 9 bases left between them. CDR3 sequence reads: CASSLAGPDEQFF. CDR3 nucleotides: TGCGCCAGCAGCTTGGCCGGCCCAGATGAGCAGTTCTTC.

The sample holds a few counts of this clonotype. This chain connects TRBV20-1 to TRBJ2-7, with 8 bases that match TRBD1. V lost 1 base, J lost 2 bases, and 4 bases stayed unmatched. Germline CDR1 DFQATT, CDR2 SNEGSKA (reference sequence). The CDR3 length is 14 residues. CDR3 region: CSARGDRTPYEQYF. CDR3 DNA: TGCAGTGCTAGAGGGGACAGGACCCCCTACGAGCAGTACTTC.